This T cell receptor beta chain was documented in a study of blood T cell repertoires in COVID-19. Germline V gene sequence: CDR1 SGHTA, CDR2 FQGNSA. V lost 1 base, J lost 6 bases, and 14 bases lay in between. This CDR3 contains 15 residues. Clones were read by immunoSEQ multiplex PCR, and TCRdb kept only the in-frame ones, dropping some. Among approximately 160,000 clones, over 80% were seen once, and the ten largest hold approximately 2.9%. This clone has only a few counts. The V gene is TRBV7-2, the J gene TRBJ2-3; weak D call: TRBD2 (7 bases). This sequence originates from a woman aged 60 to 75 with acute or convalescent COVID-19. Sequencing was carried out using peripheral blood. CDR3 sequence reads: CASSLGRGAWDTQYF. In nucleotides, the CDR3 is TGTGCCAGCAGCTTAGGTCGGGGGGCGTGGGATACGCAGTATTTT.